These 24 T cell receptor beta chains came from one sample sequenced in a study of early T cells in non-severe SARS-CoV-2 infection. TCRdb ran MiXCR on the 5' RACE reads and lists one entry per CDR3 protein. The sample lists 45,000 to 55,000 distinct CDR3 sequences; over 7.5% were seen once. Sample: whole blood. Receptors originate from an adult who was a healthcare worker with PCR-confirmed SARS-CoV-2 infection or an uninfected control (not recorded which).

The rearrangement links TRBV19 to TRBJ1-2; the D is unclear. CDR1 LNHDA and CDR2 SQIVND come from the germline V gene (reference sequence). The CDR3 extends over 12 amino acids. The germline V and J ends were trimmed by 7 bases and 2 bases, with 8 bases remaining between them. In nucleotides, the CDR3 is TGTGCCAGTACCGGACCCAACTATGGCTACACCTTC. It codes for CASTGPNYGYTF.

V is TRBV29-1 and J is TRBJ2-7; TRBD1 agrees at 8 bases. Germline-derived CDR1 and CDR2 are SQVTM and ANQGSEA. The CDR3 consists of 10 residues. V was clipped by 4 bases and J by 9 bases; unmatched bases: 2. CDR3 DNA sequence: TGCAGCGTTGGAGACAGGGGGCAGTACTTC. It is translated as CSVGDRGQYF.

This clonotype was detected many times. The chain is built from TRBV7-6 and TRBJ2-7, with TRBD2 as a possible D gene (5 bases). This CDR3 spans 13 amino acids. Trimming took off 5 bases at V and 5 bases at J, with 13 bases between the two ends. From germline, CDR1 is SGHVS and CDR2 FNYEAQ. The CDR3 DNA reads TGTGCCAGCAGCCCGAGGCCCGGGAACGAGCAGTACTTC. It encodes CASSPRPGNEQYF.

CDR3 nucleotide sequence: TGCAGCATACAAGATCAGGGGCCTAACTATGGCTACACCTTC. It yields the protein CSIQDQGPNYGYTF. V and J are TRBV29-1 and TRBJ1-2; a weak D match, TRBD1 (6 bases). This CDR3 spans 14 amino acids. V was trimmed by 8 bases and J by 0 bases, leaving 16 bases between them. Looked up from germline, CDR1 is SQVTM and CDR2 is ANQGSEA.

This clonotype was observed a few times. V and J are TRBV7-9 and TRBJ2-7; unclear D gene. V was trimmed by 0 bases and J by 2 bases, leaving 11 bases between them. The CDR3 runs 15 residues. CDR1 is SEHNR and CDR2 is FQNEAQ in the germline V gene (reference sequence). CDR3 sequence: CASSLASSRAYEQYF. CDR3 bases: TGTGCCAGCAGCTTAGCCTCCAGCCGAGCCTACGAGCAGTACTTC. The full variable domain, completed using reference TRBV7-9 and TRBJ2-7, is DTGVSQNPRHKITKRGQNVTFRCDPISEHNRLYWYRQTLGQGPEFLTYFQNEAQLEKSRLLSDRFSAERPKGSFSTLEIQRTEQGDSAMYLCASSLASSRAYEQYFGPGTRLTVT.

In its sample, this clonotype was seen a few times. The rearrangement links TRBV14 to TRBJ2-7; TRBD1 or TRBD2 may be the D gene (5 bases each). The CDR3 spans 14 residues. The germline CDR1 and CDR2 sequences are SGHDN and FVKESK. With 3 bases removed from V and 3 bases from J, the gap between germline ends came to 12 bases. The CDR3 region has the DNA TGTGCCAGCAGCCATCCTAGGGACGGCTACGAGCAGTACTTC. Translating it yields CASSHPRDGYEQYF.

This clonotype was seen a few times. The chain carries TRBV9 and TRBJ1-1, with D possibly TRBD1 on 6 matching bases. CDR3 length: 14 residues. V gave up 0 bases and J gave up 5 bases, with 11 bases separating them. Germline V gene data show CDR1 as SGDLS and CDR2 as YYNGEE. CDR3 in DNA: TGTGCCAGCAGCGTAGTACAGGGAGGGACTGAAGCTTTCTTT. Its translation is CASSVVQGGTEAFF.

The sample holds many counts of this clonotype. This rearrangement joins TRBV28 to TRBJ2-6; D is perhaps TRBD1 (5 bases). Germline V gives CDR1 MDHEN, CDR2 SYDVKM. V gave up 8 bases and J gave up 0 bases, with 14 bases separating them. The CDR3 is 16 residues long. In DNA form, the CDR3 reads TGTGCCAGCCAGGGTGACACCGACTCTGGGGCCAACGTCCTGACTTTC. This encodes CASQGDTDSGANVLTF.

The rearrangement links TRBV2 to TRBJ2-2; 8 bases align to TRBD1. This CDR3 has 15 residues. Germline trimming cut 6 bases from V and 5 bases from J; bases unmatched to any gene: 8. Germline assignment: CDR1 SNHLY and CDR2 FYNNEI. CDR3 loop: CASRSRGRPTGELFF. The CDR3 DNA sequence: TGTGCCAGCAGGTCCAGGGGGCGCCCAACCGGGGAGCTGTTTTTT.

This clonotype was observed at least ten times. This chain connects TRBV4-1 to TRBJ2-2, with unresolved D. The V gene lost 2 bases and the J gene lost 0 bases, with 4 bases spanning the gap. The length of the CDR3 is 14 residues. CDR1 MGHRA and CDR2 YSYEKL come from the germline V gene. CDR3 bases: TGCGCCAGCAGCCAATCCACGAACACCGGGGAGCTGTTTTTT. Protein: CASSQSTNTGELFF.

This clonotype was detected ten times or more. This chain joins TRBV29-1 and TRBJ1-2; D call uncertain. The CDR3 sequence is 9 residues long. V was cut by 3 bases and J by 8 bases, with 4 bases left in between. In germline, CDR1 is SQVTM, CDR2 ANQGSEA. The CDR3 coding sequence is TGCAGCGTTGAGCCAGGCTACACCTTC. It specifies CSVEPGYTF.

V and J are TRBV6-5 and TRBJ1-3; D possibly corresponds to TRBD1 (5 bases). The CDR3 has 15 residues. Trimming removed 5 bases from V and 5 bases from J, with 16 bases in between. Germline values: CDR1 MNHEY, CDR2 SVGAGI. The chain's CDR3 is CASSQPRDSRNTIYF. Here the CDR3 DNA reads TGTGCCAGCAGTCAACCCAGGGATTCCAGAAACACCATATATTTT.

In its sample, this clonotype was seen many times. The V gene is TRBV29-1, the J gene TRBJ2-7, with D tentatively TRBD1 (6 bases). The CDR3 is made up of 13 amino acids. The V gene lost 1 base and the J gene lost 4 bases, with 11 bases spanning the gap. CDR1 and CDR2 from the germline V gene are SQVTM and ANQGSEA. Written as DNA, the CDR3 is TGCAGCGTTGAAGGGAACAGGGTTTACGAGCAGTACTTC. It is translated as CSVEGNRVYEQYF.

The table lists this clonotype with many counts. The V and J genes are TRBV29-1 and TRBJ2-5; D call uncertain. This CDR3 spans 11 amino acids. The germline V gene encodes CDR1 SQVTM and CDR2 ANQGSEA. Trimming took off 4 bases at V and 5 bases at J, with 8 bases between the two ends. For the CDR3, the DNA is TGCAGCGTTGGCGTCCGGGAGACCCAGTACTTC. Its translation is CSVGVRETQYF.

This clonotype was observed a handful of times. CDR3 protein: CASSLVGDMNTEAFF. The CDR3 DNA reads as TGTGCCAGCAGCTTAGTGGGGGACATGAACACTGAAGCTTTCTTT. The chain employs TRBV7-2 and TRBJ1-1, with D maybe TRBD1 (6 bases). This CDR3 spans 15 amino acids. The V end was cut by 1 base, the J end by 0 bases, with 9 bases between. Looked up from germline, CDR1 is SGHTA and CDR2 is FQGNSA. Full variable domain (missing parts from reference TRBV7-2 and TRBJ1-1): GAGVSQSPSNKVTEKGKDVELRCDPISGHTALYWYRQSLGQGLEFLIYFQGNSAPDKSGLPSDRFSAERTGGSVSTLTIQRTQQEDSAVYLCASSLVGDMNTEAFFGQGTRLTVV.

This clonotype was picked up many times. This rearrangement joins TRBV20-1 to TRBJ2-4, with 7 bases matching TRBD2. Germline V gives CDR1 DFQATT, CDR2 SNEGSKA (reference sequence). CDR3 size: 16 residues. Trimming removed 0 bases from V and 2 bases from J; junction bases left unmatched: 7. The chain's CDR3 is CSARDLPGLSKNIQYF. For the CDR3, the DNA is TGCAGTGCTAGAGATCTTCCGGGACTATCCAAAAACATTCAGTACTTC.

In its sample, this clonotype ranks as medium-sized. The genes are TRBV28 and TRBJ1-5, with D uncertain. CDR3 length: 12 residues. The germline V gene has CDR1 MDHEN and CDR2 SYDVKM. Trimming took off 3 bases at V and 7 bases at J, with 7 bases between the two ends. The CDR3 sequence: CASSLMGQPQHF. The CDR3, as DNA: TGTGCCAGCAGTTTGATGGGACAGCCCCAGCATTTT.

This clonotype appeared a few times. The rearrangement links TRBV6-6 to TRBJ1-6, with TRBD1 as a possible D gene (6 bases). The V gene lost 3 bases and the J gene lost 7 bases, with 13 bases spanning the gap. CDR3 length equals 15 residues. Germline V CDR1 and CDR2: MNHNY, SVGAGI (reference sequence). CDR3 protein: CASSYPGEVNSPLHF. The CDR3 nucleotides are TGTGCCAGCAGTTATCCAGGGGAGGTGAATTCACCCCTCCACTTT.

The V and J genes are TRBV7-9 and TRBJ1-5, with 11 bases that match TRBD1. The CDR3 is made up of 16 amino acids. V lost 5 bases, J lost 1 base, and 4 bases stayed unmatched. Germline lookup yields CDR1 SEHNR and CDR2 FQNEAQ (reference sequence). The CDR3 region has the DNA TGTGCCAGCAGCACCGGACAGGGGGCGAGCAATCAGCCCCAGCATTTT. Protein product: CASSTGQGASNQPQHF. The full variable domain, in which reference TRBV7-9 and TRBJ1-5 provide the parts outside the CDR3, is DTGVSQNPRHKITKRGQNVTFRCDPISEHNRLYWYRQTLGQGPEFLTYFQNEAQLEKSRLLSDRFSAERPKGSFSTLEIQRTEQGDSAMYLCASSTGQGASNQPQHFGDGTRLSIL.

This clonotype was observed at least ten times. The chain employs TRBV29-1 and TRBJ1-4; D not resolved. CDR1 and CDR2 from the germline V gene are SQVTM and ANQGSEA. V lost 4 bases and J 8 bases, leaving 14 bases between the germline ends. This CDR3 is 13 amino acids long. The chain's CDR3 is CSVADPRGEKLFF. CDR3 in DNA: TGCAGCGTTGCTGACCCCCGTGGGGAAAAACTGTTTTTT. The full variable domain, in which reference TRBV29-1 and TRBJ1-4 provide the parts outside the CDR3, is SAVISQKPSRDICQRGTSLTIQCQVDSQVTMMFWYRQQPGQSLTLIATANQGSEATYESGFVIDKFPISRPNLTFSTLTVSNMSPEDSSIYLCSVADPRGEKLFFGSGTQLSVL.

Many counts were recorded for this clonotype. This chain links TRBV12-3 or TRBV12-4 with TRBJ1-2; D is unresolved. Trimming pared 4 bases from V and 8 bases from J, leaving 20 bases between. This CDR3 region has 15 residues. CDR3 bases: TGTGCCAGCAGTTCGGCGCAGCCCGGTAGGCGCGGCTACACCTTC. It encodes CASSSAQPGRRGYTF.

The sample holds a few counts of this clonotype. The rearrangement links TRBV7-3 to TRBJ2-1; 9 positions match TRBD2. Per germline, CDR1 SGHTA and CDR2 FQGTGA. CDR3 length: 15 residues. J lost 9 bases, V lost 5 bases, and 11 bases had no gene match. CDR3 region: CASSPSGAGGGEQFF. Written as DNA, the CDR3 is TGTGCCAGCAGCCCCAGCGGGGCGGGAGGGGGTGAGCAGTTCTTC. Complete variable domain (other parts from reference TRBV7-3 and TRBJ2-1): GAGVSQTPSNKVTEKGKYVELRCDPISGHTALYWYRQSLGQGPEFLIYFQGTGAADDSGLPNDRFFAVRPEGSVSTLKIQRTERGDSAVYLCASSPSGAGGGEQFFGPGTRLTVL.

This clonotype was detected ten times or more. The chain joins TRBV3-1 to TRBJ2-7; 15 nucleotides agree with TRBD2. Germline CDR1 LGHDT, CDR2 YNNKEL (reference sequence). This CDR3 region has 15 residues. J was trimmed by 5 bases and V by 5 bases; bases with no gene match: 4. This CDR3 is CASSGLAGGPDEQYF. CDR3 DNA: TGTGCCAGCAGCGGACTAGCGGGAGGGCCGGACGAGCAGTACTTC.

This clonotype was seen a few times. The chain couples TRBV12-5 to TRBJ1-5; 7 nucleotides agree with TRBD1. The CDR3 is 15 residues long. V gave up 7 bases and J gave up 1 base; unmatched junction bases: 7. The germline V gene has CDR1 LGHNT and CDR2 FRNRAP. This CDR3 is CASAAPGGSNQPQHF. CDR3 in DNA: TGTGCTAGTGCCGCTCCAGGGGGAAGCAATCAGCCCCAGCATTTT.